This TCR beta chain stems from a study of chemoradiotherapy in HPV16-positive cancers. About the study: Functional T-cell assays on a couple of HPV16-positive patients' cells defined candidate HPV-specific clones and common TCR motifs. Overall study findings and caveats: HPV-responsive T-cell expansion during chemoradiotherapy was linked to improved recurrence-free survival in HPV16-positive patients. Candidate HPV-specific clones and E7-related TCR motifs grew in tumor during treatment.

Assay: immunoSEQ multiplex PCR; the TCRdb copy retains only in-frame clones and omits some. The sample carries 15,000 or so clones, just over 90% recorded once. Trimming stripped 7 bases from V and 0 bases from J, with 13 bases between. This CDR3 has 15 amino acids. CDR1 SNHLY and CDR2 FYNNEI come from the germline V gene. A remark on this clone: Antigen unknown.

Repertoires were sampled repeatedly during chemoradiotherapy. This clonotype originated in a human donor with HPV-associated anogenital cancer. The chain carries TRBV2 and TRBJ2-1; no clear D. Sequenced here: blood, sampled from a patient who underwent chemoradiotherapy. Here the CDR3 reads CASTQETSSYNEQFF. DNA of the CDR3: TGTGCCAGCACCCAGGAAACGAGCTCCTACAATGAGCAGTTCTTC.